This TCR beta chain was identified during a study of blood T cell repertoires in COVID-19. Using immunoSEQ multiplex PCR, the repertoire was profiled, and TCRdb retains in-frame clones only, with some absent. The sample comprises 250,000 to 300,000 clones, 80% to 90% of which are singletons, and about 10% rests with the top ten. Per germline, CDR1 DFQATT and CDR2 SNEGSKA (reference sequence). V was cut by 3 bases and J by 0 bases, with 12 bases left in between. This CDR3 has 15 amino acids. Sequencing input: peripheral blood. The clonotype comes from an older woman with acute or convalescent COVID-19. The chain uses TRBV20-1 and TRBJ2-1; D may be TRBD1 (6 bases). The chain's CDR3 is CSASPDRSSYNEQFF. CDR3 DNA sequence: TGCAGTGCTAGTCCCGACAGGAGCTCCTACAATGAGCAGTTCTTC.